This TCR beta chain emerged from a study of T cell responses to AZD1222 COVID-19 vaccine. Study information: Second-dose intervals of approximately 4 or approximately 12 weeks were pooled.

Concerning this clone: Antigen: not known.

Produced via immunoSEQ multiplex PCR; TCRdb's table is partial and in-frame only. The table shows about 120,000 clones, with 80% to 85% occurring only once. V was clipped by 1 base and J by 7 bases; unmatched bases: 2. The CDR3 is 13 amino acids. Study conclusions and caveats: At baseline, just five to seven AZD1222 recipients tested seropositive. A reported finding is that nearly half of spike-specific TCRs target unmutated variant regions.

The J gene is TRBJ1-1, the V gene TRBV12-3 or TRBV12-4; TRBD1 matches 8 bases. The sequencing used peripheral blood, collected on day 0 of AZD1222 vaccination. This TCR derives from an adult in good health. The CDR3 loop reads CASSLEQGGEAFF. CDR3 nucleotides: TGTGCCAGCAGTTTAGAACAGGGGGGTGAAGCTTTCTTT.